This paragraph reports one TCR beta chain. Its specificity is unknown. These data are taken from a study of radiotherapy plus CTLA-4 blockade in lung cancer. The study, taken as a whole, reports: Radiotherapy was combined with ipilimumab, and tumor-derived TCR clones then expanded in blood.

Data came from immunoSEQ multiplex PCR; TCRdb stores just in-frame clones and leaves some out. The table shows around 41,000 clones, with about 70% occurring only once. Germline V lookup: CDR1 SGHRS, CDR2 YFSETQ. The CDR3 spans 13 residues. Trimming took 6 bases from V and 5 from J, leaving 12 bases between them. Treatment of patients with chemo-refractory metastatic non-small-cell lung cancer consisted of focal radiation plus CTLA-4 blockade with ipilimumab. The chain is built from TRBV5-1 and TRBJ2-1; D not resolved. The sequenced sample was peripheral blood, obtained from a patient treated with radiotherapy plus ipilimumab. The sequence was collected from a human donor with non-small cell lung cancer who had a partial response to radiotherapy plus ipilimumab. CDR3 DNA: TGCGCCAGCATGACAAGTCAAAACAATGAGCAGTTCTTC. Residues: CASMTSQNNEQFF.